This T cell receptor (beta chain) was retrieved from a study of technical replicates of blood from four donors. This CDR3 has 18 residues. The ends lost 5 bases at V and 0 bases at J; junction bases unmatched: 9. CDR1 and CDR2 from the germline V gene are SGHRS and YFSETQ. The assay was immunoSEQ multiplex PCR, and TCRdb's table has in-frame clones only and misses some. The repertoire includes some 74,000 clones, 95% to 97% of them detected once, and around 0.29% sits in the top ten. The sample taken for sequencing was T cells isolated from PBMCs. This sequence originates from a human donor in good health. The rearrangement links TRBV5-1 to TRBJ2-3, with TRBD2 matching 13 bases. In DNA, the CDR3 is TGCGCCAGCAGTGGAGTGGGGACTAGCGGGACCAGCACAGATACGCAGTATTTT. Protein: CASSGVGTSGTSTDTQYF.